The sequence of this T cell receptor beta chain was determined in a study of regulatory T cells in long-lasting Graves disease. Study in general: Graves' patients who were just diagnosed had used antithyroid drugs for under 3 months.

The sample holds many counts of this clonotype. Its target is not known. Described time point: newly diagnosed GD, antithyroid drugs for less than 3 months. There was RNA extracted from PBMCs, and the TCR library was made from it. EDTA tubes held Nine milliliters of peripheral blood from each patient. Study results and caveats: Fewer public clonotypes were shared by new patients (just under 1,000) than by persistent patients (roughly 2,600). Under persistent disease, TRBV28, TRBJ1-2 and TRBJ2-5 were used preferentially.

CDR3 regions were amplified by Arm-PCR using iRepertoire HTBI primers to build TCR beta libraries. TCRdb re-called the multiplex PCR reads with MiXCR, one entry per CDR3 protein. The sample records 550,000 or so distinct CDR3 sequences, approximately 12% being singletons. The germline V gene has CDR1 SNHLY and CDR2 FYNNEI. The CDR3 is 14 amino acids. Trimming removed 6 bases from V and 12 bases from J; junction bases left unmatched: 12. These data were likewise used in another study, on T cells in Graves' hyperthyroidism and ophthalmopathy.

The chain couples TRBV2 to TRBJ1-5; 9 bases are shared with TRBD1. The receptor's source is a woman younger than 45 with Graves disease. The input for sequencing was peripheral blood mononuclear cells (PBMCs), taken at new diagnosis, from a patient treated with antithyroid drugs. CDR3 bases: TGTGCCAGCAGAGAGGGACAGGGACGACGGCTCCAGCATTTT. Protein: CASREGQGRRLQHF.